This TCR beta chain came from a study of cytotoxic CD8 clonotypes in ibrutinib-treated CLL. Study findings and constraints: Clonality showed a rise at ibrutinib response that reversed toward baseline at progression.

TCRdb keeps only in-frame clones here, not all; method: immunoSEQ multiplex PCR. The sample comprises around 97,000 clones, 78% of which are singletons, and about 34% rests with the top ten. This clone was detected a few times. Its antigen is unknown. The germline gives CDR1 KGHSH, CDR2 LQKENI. This CDR3 region has 15 residues. V was cut by 0 bases and J by 1 base, with 9 bases left in between. Sequenced material: PBMCs, taken after 12 months of ibrutinib treatment. This sequence joins TRBV18 and TRBJ1-1; a possible D gene is TRBD1 (5 bases). This clonotype was obtained from a human donor with chronic lymphocytic leukemia. The CDR3 nucleotides read TGTGCCAGCTCACCACCGGGACTCGAGAACACTGAAGCTTTCTTT. Protein product: CASSPPGLENTEAFF.